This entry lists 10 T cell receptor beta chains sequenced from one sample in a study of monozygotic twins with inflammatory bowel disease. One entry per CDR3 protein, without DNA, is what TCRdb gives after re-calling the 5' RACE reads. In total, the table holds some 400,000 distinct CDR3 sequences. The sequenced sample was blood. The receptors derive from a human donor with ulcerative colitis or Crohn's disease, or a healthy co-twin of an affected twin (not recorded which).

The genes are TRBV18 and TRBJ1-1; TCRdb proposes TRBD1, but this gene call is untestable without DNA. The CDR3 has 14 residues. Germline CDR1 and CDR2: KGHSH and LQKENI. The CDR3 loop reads CASLSGQENTEAFF.

The chain's CDR3 is CASSGSRDSSTYEQYF. The V call is TRBV9, the J call TRBJ2-7; without DNA, the TCRdb call of TRBD1 cannot be checked. This CDR3 has 16 amino acids. The germline V gene has CDR1 SGDLS and CDR2 YYNGEE. Full variable domain (rest looked up from reference TRBV9 and TRBJ2-7): DSGVTQTPKHLITATGQRVTLRCSPRSGDLSVYWYQQSLDQGLQFLIQYYNGEERAKGNILERFSAQQFPDLHSELNLSSLELGDSALYFCASSGSRDSSTYEQYFGPGTRLTVT.

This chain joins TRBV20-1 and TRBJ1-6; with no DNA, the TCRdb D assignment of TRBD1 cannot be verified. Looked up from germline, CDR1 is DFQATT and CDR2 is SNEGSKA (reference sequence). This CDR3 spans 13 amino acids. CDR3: CSATRDYNSPLHF.

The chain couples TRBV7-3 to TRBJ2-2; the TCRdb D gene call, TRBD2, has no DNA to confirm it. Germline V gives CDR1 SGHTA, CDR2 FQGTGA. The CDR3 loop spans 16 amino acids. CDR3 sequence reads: CASRTSGGQDTGELFF.

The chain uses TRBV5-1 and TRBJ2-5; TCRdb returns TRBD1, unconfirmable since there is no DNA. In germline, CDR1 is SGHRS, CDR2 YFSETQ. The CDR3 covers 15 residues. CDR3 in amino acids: CASSLGPGKEETQYF.

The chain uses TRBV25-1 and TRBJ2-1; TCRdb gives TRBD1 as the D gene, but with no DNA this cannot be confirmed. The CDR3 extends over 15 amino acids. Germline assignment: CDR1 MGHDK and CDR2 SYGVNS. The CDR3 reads CASSRDRVSYNEQFF.

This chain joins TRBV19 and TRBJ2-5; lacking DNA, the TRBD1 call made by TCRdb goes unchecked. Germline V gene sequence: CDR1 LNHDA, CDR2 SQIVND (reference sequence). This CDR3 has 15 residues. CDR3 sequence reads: CASSIGPGSHETQYF.

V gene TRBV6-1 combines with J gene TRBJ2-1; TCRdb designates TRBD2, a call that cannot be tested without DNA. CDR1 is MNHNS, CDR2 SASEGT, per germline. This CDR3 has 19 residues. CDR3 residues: CASSEGAGGGPYSYNEQFF.

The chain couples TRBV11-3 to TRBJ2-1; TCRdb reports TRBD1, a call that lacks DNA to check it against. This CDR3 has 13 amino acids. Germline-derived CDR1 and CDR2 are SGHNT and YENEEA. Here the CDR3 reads CASSLDSGNEQFF. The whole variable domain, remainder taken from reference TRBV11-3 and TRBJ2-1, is EAGVVQSPRYKIIEKKQPVAFWCNPISGHNTLYWYLQNLGQGPELLIRYENEEAVDDSQLPKDRFSAERLKGVDSTLKIQPAELGDSAVYLCASSLDSGNEQFFGPGTRLTVL.

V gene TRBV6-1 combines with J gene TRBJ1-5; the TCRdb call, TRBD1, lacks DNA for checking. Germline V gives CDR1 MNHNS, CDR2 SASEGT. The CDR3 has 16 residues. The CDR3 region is CASSAQGGEGNQPQHF.